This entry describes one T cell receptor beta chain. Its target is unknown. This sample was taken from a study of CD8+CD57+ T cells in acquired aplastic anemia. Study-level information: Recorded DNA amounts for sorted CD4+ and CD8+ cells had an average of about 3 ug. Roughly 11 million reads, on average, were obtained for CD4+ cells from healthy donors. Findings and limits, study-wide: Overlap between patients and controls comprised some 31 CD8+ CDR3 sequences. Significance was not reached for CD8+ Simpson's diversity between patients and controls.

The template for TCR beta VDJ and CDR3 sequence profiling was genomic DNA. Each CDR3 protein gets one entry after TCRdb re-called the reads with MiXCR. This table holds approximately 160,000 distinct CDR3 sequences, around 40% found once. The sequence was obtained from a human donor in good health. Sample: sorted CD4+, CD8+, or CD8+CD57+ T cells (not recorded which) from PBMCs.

The CDR3 spells CASSLVGGPPYEQYF. The DNA for the CDR3 is TGCGCCAGCAGCTTGGTCGGGGGGCCTCCCTACGAGCAGTACTTC. The chain uses TRBV5-1 and TRBJ2-7; D may be TRBD2 (7 bases). The CDR3 loop spans 15 amino acids. Germline CDR1 is SGHRS and CDR2 is YFSETQ. Trimming took 0 bases from V and 2 from J, leaving 12 bases between them.